One T cell receptor (beta chain) is described in this entry. It has no known antigen specificity. Nothing much larger sits one base from this clone, and base qualities are not available. Healthy HIV-negative adults with no recently reported acute infections or vaccinations were included as donors. Every donor was a Caucasian adult living in Nashville, Tennessee, USA. CD4+ T cells were enriched by magnetic negative selection, after which naive cells were positively selected on CD45RA and the negative fraction was taken as the memory subset. Blood was collected by leukapheresis, and PBMCs were isolated by Ficoll-Histopaque density gradient centrifugation and then cryopreserved in liquid nitrogen vapor phase. Analytical flow cytometry was used to check the purity and quantity of every magnetically sorted T cell population. From each sorted fraction, genomic DNA was isolated and quantified by UV absorbance on a Nanodrop 2000c.

From a lookup of the germline V gene (reference sequence), CDR1 and CDR2 are GTSNPN and SVGIG. Trimming at the junction amounts to 1 base on V and 5 bases on J, and the germline ends lie 12 bases apart. Including the terminal cysteine and phenylalanine, the CDR3 comprises 14 residues. Only the CDR3 DNA is retained, 42 bases long and in frame from the first base. This entry belongs to a study of shared clonotypes between healthy human individuals (dated by TCRdb to about 2020). Turning to the overall study: A couple of women and a few men aged 18 to 49 years were included in the cohort. Different laboratories and diverse techniques were used to prepare libraries and sequence TCR repertoires, to increase sequencing depth and limit assay-specific biases. Per donor, leukapheresis produced somewhere between about 0.9 and 9.5 billion PBMCs. Per donor, three plates each were used for CD4 naive and CD4 memory, two for CD8 naive, and one for CD8 memory. To estimate repertoire size and how much clonotype sharing occurs between individuals, the study deeply sequenced the blood TCR repertoires of several healthy adults.

TCR CDR3 regions were amplified from genomic DNA by multiplex PCR using the deep immunoSEQ assay. Genomic DNA extracted from each cell subset was distributed evenly over all wells of several immunoSEQ 96-well plates, and each plate served as one replicate. Each replicate PCR for sorted subsets received roughly 200 ng genomic DNA, equal to roughly 33,000 T cell genomes. Purified libraries were measured with a Qubit 3.0 fluorometer, size-checked on a Bioanalyzer 2100, and measured again with the KAPA Library Quantification kit. Every immunoSEQ 96-well plate was sequenced on a separate single-read 150-cycle Illumina NextSeq 550 flow cell. The paper's data handling went like this. Because the immunoSEQ output held only junctional sequences and lacked quality scores, the filtering could not match the filtering applied to full-length reads. Sequences were annotated with PyIR, a Python wrapper for IgBLAST v1.9, using IMGT germline references to assign V/J genes and CDR3. Reads were removed for weak V/J assignments (E-value above 1e-6), missing CDR3, stop codons, out-of-frame junctions, or ambiguous translated residues. A V3J clonotype was defined by an identical inferred V gene, J gene, and CDR3 amino acid sequence. Percentage overlap between repertoires was calculated by dividing the number of shared unique clonotypes by the size of the smaller repertoire. Richness of each repertoire was evaluated using RTK rarefaction, the Chao1 estimator, and Recon v2.1 estimates of unobserved clonotypes. Generation probabilities for all TCRbeta clonotypes obtained by the gDNA method from a handful of donors were computed using OLGA. This immuneACCESS table, as held by TCRdb, lists in-frame sequences with V and J called but not all clones. Of the missing ones, under half trace to an unresolved V gene in checked studies; the others have no known cause. The V and J calls and clone size were taken over from that table, and D and trimming were inferred from the DNA. The sample contains roughly 2,300,000 clones, around 93% of them found a single time. Together, the top ten hold approximately 0.41% of the sample.

Study-wide conclusions, independent of this receptor: Only blood was sampled, and tissue TCR repertoires likely differ from those in blood. Estimated clonotype richness was generally larger for naive than for memory subsets. Higher generation probabilities were observed for clonotypes shared by all four sorted-subset donors than for non-shared clonotypes. Across a few donors, around 5% of naive CD4, approximately 3.6% of naive CD8, about 2.3% of memory CD4, and 0.4% of memory CD8 clonotypes were shared. Based on pairwise subsampling, the degree of clonotype sharing among donors was expected to be affected by sequencing depth. Even with the large sequencing depth, rarefaction of the sorted-subset datasets indicated that sequencing was incomplete. The small number of donors limited the genetic and exposure-history diversity represented.

The sample taken for sequencing was naive CD4+ T cells from PBMCs. This specimen's cell subset or site label, interpreted: CD45RA+ positively selected. The chain joins TRBV30 to TRBJ1-5; the D region possibly corresponds to TRBD1 (5 bases align). The TCR originated in a man aged 18 to 35 in good health. Some clones in this sample may be carry-over from other donors' samples. Here is the DNA: TGTGCCTGGAGTGCAGGTTGGGGGGATCAGCCCCAGCATTTT. Translation gives CAWSAGWGDQPQHF.